This paragraph reports one TCR beta chain. Its specific antigen is unknown. There are no base qualities to consult, and no much larger clone falls within one base. The immunoSEQ Assay, a bias-controlled multiplex PCR, was used to amplify TCRbeta CDR3 regions from genomic DNA. The paper's data handling went like this. Within the assay, amplification of reference gene primers was used to estimate how many nucleated cells each sample contained. To quantify the absolute abundance of each unique TCRbeta CDR3 rearrangement, sequence reads were collapsed and filtered. For each sample, productive Simpson clonality was calculated as the square root of Simpson's diversity index across productive rearrangements. TCRdb retrieved this table from immuneACCESS and kept in-frame rearrangements only. Not all clones are present; in checked studies, unresolved V genes account for under half, and no reason is known for the remainder. The V and J calls and clone size are taken from that table; D and trimming were inferred from the DNA. In all, the sample holds around 260,000 clones, and around 87% of those were seen once. Approximately 1.6% of the sample lies in the top ten.

Including cysteine and phenylalanine, the CDR3 has 18 amino acids. Of the read, only the CDR3 DNA is kept; its 54 bases are in frame from base 1. Per the germline V gene, SGHTA is the CDR1 and FQGTGA is the CDR2. V has 0 bases trimmed and J has 1 base trimmed; junction bases matching no gene number 9. Samples from volunteer blood donors who had recovered from COVID-19 were contributed by a second Seattle source. Whole blood was collected in K2EDTA tubes by collaborating institutions according to the institutions' own protocols. For TCRbeta analysis, collaborators shipped samples as frozen whole blood, isolated PBMCs, or DNA extracted from either of those sample types. The record originates from a study of blood T cell repertoires in COVID-19 (dated by TCRdb to 2020 to 2021). Background for the entire study: Samples covering the acute and convalescent phases of COVID-19 were provided by collaborators in the United States, Italy and Spain. Where available, HLA class I and class II types were obtained from metadata supplied by the sample provider rather than from assay-based typing. The repertoires were made available in a free public database intended to serve as a resource for research on the immune response to SARS-CoV-2. The samples were drawn from two sources: the first 160 participants of the ongoing ImmuneRACE study, and fewer than 1,500 subjects contributed by 6 global collaborators. Subjects who had been exposed to COVID-19, were actively infected with it, or had recovered from it provided the deeply sampled blood TCRbeta repertoires that made up the dataset. A de-identified subject ID, COVID-19 status, age in years and sex were almost always included in the sample metadata. The prospective study material was composed of cDNA or gDNA derived from T cells, B-cell-depleted T cells, or PBMCs. On the study overall, not on this receptor specifically: How much clinical and demographic metadata was included differed by source and by participant, and the metadata was provided uncurated.

The source material was peripheral blood. In this chain, TRBV7-3 is recombined with TRBJ2-1, and TRBD1 aligns with 7 junction nucleotides. The TCR sequence derives from a woman aged 40 to 55 who had recovered from COVID-19. CDR3 loop: CASSLTTRGGGSYNEQFF. The nucleotides are TGTGCCAGCAGCTTAACGACGAGAGGGGGCGGTTCCTACAATGAGCAGTTCTTC.